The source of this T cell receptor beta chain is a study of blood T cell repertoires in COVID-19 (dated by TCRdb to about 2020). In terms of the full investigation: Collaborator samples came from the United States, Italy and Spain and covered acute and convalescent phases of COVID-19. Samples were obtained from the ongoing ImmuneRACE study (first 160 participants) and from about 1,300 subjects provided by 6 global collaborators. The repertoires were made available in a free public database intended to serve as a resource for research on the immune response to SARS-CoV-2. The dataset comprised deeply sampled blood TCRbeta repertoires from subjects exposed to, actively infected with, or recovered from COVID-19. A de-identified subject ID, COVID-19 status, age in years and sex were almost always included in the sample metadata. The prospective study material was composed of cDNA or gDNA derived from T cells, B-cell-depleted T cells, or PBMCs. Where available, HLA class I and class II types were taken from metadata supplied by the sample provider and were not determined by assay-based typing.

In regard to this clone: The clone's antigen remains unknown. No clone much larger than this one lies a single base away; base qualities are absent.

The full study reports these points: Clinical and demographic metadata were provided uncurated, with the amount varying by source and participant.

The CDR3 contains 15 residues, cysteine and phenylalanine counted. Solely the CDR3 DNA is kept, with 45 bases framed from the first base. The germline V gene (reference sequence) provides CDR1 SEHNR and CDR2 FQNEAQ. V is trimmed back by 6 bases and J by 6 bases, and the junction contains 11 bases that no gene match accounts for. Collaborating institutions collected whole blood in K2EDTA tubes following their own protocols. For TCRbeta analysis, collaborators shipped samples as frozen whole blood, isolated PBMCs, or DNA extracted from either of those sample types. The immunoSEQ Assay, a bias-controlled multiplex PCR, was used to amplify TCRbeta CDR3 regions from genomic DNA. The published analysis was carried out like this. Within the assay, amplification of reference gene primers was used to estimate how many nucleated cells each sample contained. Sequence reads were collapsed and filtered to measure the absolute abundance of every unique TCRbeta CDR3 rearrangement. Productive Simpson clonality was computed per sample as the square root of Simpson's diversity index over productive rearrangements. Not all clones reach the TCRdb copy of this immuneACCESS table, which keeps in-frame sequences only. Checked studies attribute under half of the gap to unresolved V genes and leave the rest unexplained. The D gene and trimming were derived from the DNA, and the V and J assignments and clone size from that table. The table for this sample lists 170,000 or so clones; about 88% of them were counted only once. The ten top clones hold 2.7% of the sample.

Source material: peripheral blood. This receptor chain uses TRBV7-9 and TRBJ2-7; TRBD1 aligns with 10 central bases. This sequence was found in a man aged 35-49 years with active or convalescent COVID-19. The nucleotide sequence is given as TGTGCCAGCAGGACATCCGGGACAGGGGAAGGCGAGCAGTACTTC. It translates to CASRTSGTGEGEQYF.